These 5 T cell receptor beta chains were sequenced from one sample in a study of patients and donors after allogeneic stem cell transplantation. Each CDR3 protein gets one entry after TCRdb re-called the RT-PCR reads with MiXCR. The sample records roughly 200,000 distinct CDR3 sequences, 35% to 45% being singletons. Sequencing input: blood, either unsorted or a sorted T cell fraction (not recorded which). These receptors all come from a human donor who was either an allogeneic HSCT recipient or a stem cell or donor lymphocyte infusion donor (not recorded which). It is not recorded whose cells these are; they may come from a transplant donor.

The chain is built from TRBV15 and TRBJ2-2; D not resolved. This CDR3 region has 14 residues. Trimming took off 0 bases at V and 5 bases at J, with 7 bases between the two ends. From germline, CDR1 is LNHNV and CDR2 YYDKDF (reference sequence). CDR3 amino acids: CATSREGITGELFF. The CDR3 nucleotides read TGTGCCACCAGCAGAGAGGGGATAACCGGGGAGCTGTTTTTT.

The rearrangement links TRBV7-7 to TRBJ2-5; TRBD1 matches at 7 bases. The V gene end was trimmed by 5 bases and the J gene end by 2 bases; junction bases not matched to a gene: 5. This CDR3 region has 14 residues. Germline assignment: CDR1 SSHAT and CDR2 FNYEAQ (reference sequence). The CDR3 DNA sequence: TGTGCCAGCAGCGGGCCGGGACAGCAAGAGACCCAGTACTTC. As protein: CASSGPGQQETQYF.

This clonotype was observed a few times. This sequence joins TRBV5-1 and TRBJ1-6, with D unresolved. The CDR3 has 15 amino acids. Trimming shortened V by 0 bases and J by 7 bases, and 11 bases separated the two germline ends. Germline-derived CDR1 and CDR2 are SGHRS and YFSETQ. This CDR3 is CASSLDSSTNSPLHF. The CDR3 nucleotides are TGCGCCAGCAGCTTGGACAGTAGTACGAATTCACCCCTCCACTTT.

There are a few counts of this clonotype. The chain links TRBV20-1 to TRBJ2-5; 9 bases match TRBD1. The CDR3 sequence is 14 residues long. The germline V gene encodes CDR1 DFQATT and CDR2 SNEGSKA (reference sequence). Unmatched junction bases numbered 4, after V lost 4 bases and J lost 1 base. The CDR3 region is CSATGTGPQETQYF. In nucleotides, the CDR3 is TGCAGTGCTACGGGGACAGGGCCCCAAGAGACCCAGTACTTC.

Points on this clonotype: The missing conserved phenylalanine or tryptophan at the end of this CDR3 makes a read error likely. This chain uses TRBV7-8 with TRBJ1-6, with TRBD1 matching 7 bases. The CDR3 consists of 15 residues. Germline values: CDR1 SGHVS, CDR2 FQNEAQ. V was pared by 4 bases and J by 7 bases, with 7 bases of the junction left unmatched. The DNA of the CDR3 is TGTGCCAGCAGCTCCCTGGGACAGCGCAATTCACCCCTCCACTTG. It is translated as CASSSLGQRNSPLHL.